The clone carrying this T cell receptor beta chain was counted between two and nine times. The data originate from a study of blood T cell repertoires in COVID-19. Whole-study context: For recovered donors of Cohort 3, there were two negative PCRs, clearance, or symptom resolution. The samples span acute and convalescent COVID-19 from the United States, Italy and Spain.

Participants were aged 18 to 89 years, lived in 24 US areas, and enrolled virtually. Trimming removed 2 bases at V and 3 bases at J, with 10 bases between. From germline, CDR1 is SEHNR and CDR2 FQNEAQ (reference sequence). The CDR3 loop spans 14 amino acids. Clones were sequenced by immunoSEQ multiplex PCR, and TCRdb holds only the in-frame ones, with some missing. The sample has under 200,000 clones; less than 80% are singletons. The sample was PBMCs or T cells enriched from blood (not recorded which). The origin of this receptor is a woman aged 70-85 years in a cohort exposed to, infected with or recovered from COVID-19 (not recorded which). This chain joins TRBV7-9 and TRBJ2-5; D is perhaps TRBD2 (5 bases). For the CDR3, the DNA is TGTGCCAGCAGCTTATTGGGAGTAGAAGAGACCCAGTACTTC. Its protein is CASSLLGVEETQYF.